This passage covers 10 T cell receptor beta chains from one sample sequenced in a study of blood T cell repertoires in COVID-19. Assay used: immunoSEQ multiplex PCR; TCRdb lists only in-frame clones, some missing. This repertoire shows 110,000 or so clones, 75% to 90% found once; its top ten account for about 4.5%. Sequencing was performed on peripheral blood. These receptors were taken from a woman aged 45-65 years with acute or convalescent COVID-19.

A single count supports this clone. CDR3 sequence (DNA): TGTGCCAGCAGTGCAGGGGCGCCCCGGGGCTACACCTTC. As protein: CASSAGAPRGYTF. The chain has TRBV2 and TRBJ1-2; tentatively, D is TRBD1 (6 bases). The length of the CDR3 is 13 residues. The V end was cut by 4 bases, the J end by 8 bases, with 14 bases between. The germline V gene encodes CDR1 SNHLY and CDR2 FYNNEI. The full variable domain, with the rest looked up from reference TRBV2 and TRBJ1-2, is EPEVTQTPSHQVTQMGQEVILRCVPISNHLYFYWYRQILGQKVEFLVSFYNNEISEKSEIFDDQFSVERPDGSNFTLKIRSTKLEDSAMYFCASSAGAPRGYTFGSGTRLTVV.

The V call is TRBV19, the J call TRBJ2-2; D possibly corresponds to TRBD2 (5 bases). This CDR3 has 13 amino acids. Trimming pared 5 bases from V and 5 bases from J, leaving 9 bases between. The germline gives CDR1 LNHDA, CDR2 SQIVND (reference sequence). The CDR3 coding sequence is TGTGCCAGTAGTCATACTAGTACCGGGGAGCTGTTTTTT. Translation gives CASSHTSTGELFF.

DNA of the CDR3: TGTGCCAGCAGCAAACAGGGTTTTGTCATGGCTGAAGCTTTCTTT. It translates to CASSKQGFVMAEAFF. The gene calls are TRBV6-5 and TRBJ1-1; maybe TRBD1 (6 bases). This CDR3 spans 15 amino acids. Germline V gene data show CDR1 as MNHEY and CDR2 as SVGAGI. Trimming shortened V by 6 bases and J by 6 bases, and 20 bases separated the two germline ends.

The chain joins TRBV11-1 to TRBJ2-1, with 9 bases matching TRBD1. This CDR3 has 16 amino acids. The germline CDR1 and CDR2 sequences are SGHAT and FQDESV (reference sequence). Trimming removed 2 bases from V and 5 bases from J; junction bases left unmatched: 7. The CDR3 DNA reads as TGTGCCAGCAGCTTATCCCGGGACAGGGTCCACAATGAGCAGTTCTTC. Translating gives CASSLSRDRVHNEQFF.

V and J are TRBV7-8 and TRBJ1-1; 7 bases line up with TRBD1. The junction had 9 bases not matched to a gene; V was cut back by 5 bases and J by 3 bases. This CDR3 spans 15 amino acids. Germline V gene sequence: CDR1 SGHVS, CDR2 FQNEAQ. The CDR3 is CASSQLRGSDTEAFF. CDR3 sequence (DNA): TGTGCCAGCAGCCAACTCAGGGGGTCAGACACTGAAGCTTTCTTT.

The rearrangement joins TRBV6-1 to TRBJ1-6; D possibly corresponds to TRBD1 (6 bases). Germline-derived CDR1 and CDR2 are MNHNS and SASEGT. The CDR3 contains 13 residues. Trimming removed 1 base at V and 9 bases at J, with 7 bases between. CDR3 residues: CASSEDRVSPLHF. The CDR3 DNA reads TGTGCCAGCAGTGAAGACAGGGTTTCACCCCTCCACTTT.

The chain carries TRBV10-1 and TRBJ2-2, with D perhaps matching TRBD2 (5 bases). Germline values: CDR1 WNHNN, CDR2 SYGVQD (reference sequence). Trimming pared 5 bases from V and 4 bases from J, leaving 11 bases between. The CDR3 sequence is 14 residues long. The CDR3 DNA is TGCGCCAGCAGTACGGGATCAGGCACCGGGGAGCTGTTTTTT. Encoded protein: CASSTGSGTGELFF.

This chain uses TRBV19 with TRBJ2-1, with D unresolved. V was clipped by 4 bases and J by 0 bases, with 13 bases between them. The CDR3 contains 16 residues. Germline loops: CDR1 LNHDA, CDR2 SQIVND (reference sequence). The CDR3 reads CASSNPKQSSYNEQFF. DNA of the CDR3: TGTGCCAGTAGTAACCCAAAACAAAGCTCCTACAATGAGCAGTTCTTC.

The chain carries TRBV25-1 and TRBJ1-2, with a weak D call TRBD1 (5 bases). Germline V gives CDR1 MGHDK, CDR2 SYGVNS. The CDR3 runs 15 residues. The V and J ends lost 4 bases and 4 bases respectively, with 16 bases between them. The CDR3 bases are TGTGCCAGCAGTGGCGAGGGCGGGGCGGCCTATGGCTACACCTTC. Protein sequence: CASSGEGGAAYGYTF.

This chain uses TRBV6-4 with TRBJ1-1; D gene unclear. The germline V and J ends were trimmed by 2 bases and 8 bases, with 9 bases remaining between them. Germline V gene lookup returns CDR1 MRHNA and CDR2 SNTAGT. The length of the CDR3 is 12 residues. CDR3 sequence: CASSDGGGEAFF. The CDR3 nucleotides are TGTGCCAGCAGTGACGGTGGAGGGGAAGCTTTCTTT.